These T cell receptor beta chains were read from a single sample in a study of T cell changes during pregnancy in multiple sclerosis. Sequencing used immunoSEQ multiplex PCR; TCRdb keeps in-frame clones, though not all of them. The sample lists under 70,000 clones; around 91% were seen once. This material consisted of peripheral blood, taken after pregnancy. These receptors were taken from a female donor in good health, enrolled as a control in a pregnancy study. CDR3s include the opening cysteine and the closing phenylalanine or tryptophan. D genes are given only for firm matches. The size of a clone is reported for some rows only, either as once, few or many, or as a class for expanded clones.

V gene: TRBV7-2; D gene: -; CDR3 length: 15; clone size: -; J gene: TRBJ1-5; CDR3 DNA: TGTGCCAGCAGCTTCGTACGGGGAGGCAATCAGCCCCAGCATTTT; CDR3 protein: CASSFVRGGNQPQHF
V gene: TRBV9; D gene: TRBD1; CDR3 length: 14; clone size: -; J gene: TRBJ1-1; CDR3 DNA: TGTGCCAGCAGCGTAGGGGACAGGGACCCTGAAGCTTTCTTT; CDR3 protein: CASSVGDRDPEAFF
V gene: TRBV13; D gene: -; CDR3 length: 14; clone size: once; J gene: TRBJ1-1; CDR3 DNA: TGTGCCAGCAGCTCGGACAGAATTTACACTGAAGCTTTCTTT; CDR3 protein: CASSSDRIYTEAFF
V gene: TRBV11-1; D gene: -; CDR3 length: 12; clone size: -; J gene: TRBJ2-3; CDR3 DNA: TGTGCCAGCGAGGGGGTAGCAGATACGCAGTATTTT; CDR3 protein: CASEGVADTQYF
V gene: TRBV6-6; D gene: TRBD1; CDR3 length: 13; clone size: -; J gene: TRBJ1-2; CDR3 DNA: TGTGCCAGCGGGATTACCACAGGGGATGGCTACACCTTC; CDR3 protein: CASGITTGDGYTF
V gene: TRBV4-1; D gene: TRBD1; CDR3 length: 15; clone size: -; J gene: TRBJ2-7; CDR3 DNA: TGCGCCAGCAGCCAAGGGCAGGGGGCTCACGGCGAGCAGTACTTC; CDR3 protein: CASSQGQGAHGEQYF
V gene: TRBV5-1; D gene: -; CDR3 length: 14; clone size: -; J gene: TRBJ2-7; CDR3 DNA: TGCGCCAGCAGCTTGGAGGGGTTCTCCTACGAGCAGTACTTC; CDR3 protein: CASSLEGFSYEQYF
V gene: TRBV25-1; D gene: TRBD1; CDR3 length: 15; clone size: -; J gene: TRBJ2-1; CDR3 DNA: TGTGCCAGCAGTGCTAGGGGACAGGGGGCTGTTGAGCAGTTCTTC; CDR3 protein: CASSARGQGAVEQFF
V gene: TRBV27; D gene: -; CDR3 length: 16; clone size: -; J gene: TRBJ1-3; CDR3 DNA: TGTGCCAGCAGTTTAATCCCCCCGAGGTCTGGAAACACCATATATTTT; CDR3 protein: CASSLIPPRSGNTIYF
V gene: TRBV7-2; D gene: TRBD2; CDR3 length: 15; clone size: -; J gene: TRBJ2-1; CDR3 DNA: TGTGCCAGCAGCATATCGGGACTAGGGGACAATGAGCAGTTCTTC; CDR3 protein: CASSISGLGDNEQFF
V gene: TRBV9; D gene: -; CDR3 length: 16; clone size: -; J gene: TRBJ1-6; CDR3 DNA: TGTGCCAGCAGCGCACTCCGGGATAACTATAATTCACCCCTCCACTTT; CDR3 protein: CASSALRDNYNSPLHF
V gene: TRBV9; D gene: -; CDR3 length: 19; clone size: -; J gene: TRBJ2-3; CDR3 DNA: TGTGCCAGCAGCGTAGGACCTTGGACTAACGAGGATAGCACAGATACGCAGTATTTT; CDR3 protein: CASSVGPWTNEDSTDTQYF
V gene: TRBV5-5; D gene: -; CDR3 length: 16; clone size: few; J gene: TRBJ2-6; CDR3 DNA: TGTGCCAGCAGCTTGGTTTTGAGTACCGGGGCCAACGTCCTGACTTTC; CDR3 protein: CASSLVLSTGANVLTF
V gene: TRBV7-6; D gene: -; CDR3 length: 14; clone size: -; J gene: TRBJ2-1; CDR3 DNA: TGTGCCAGCAGCTTAGCCCTAGGGGGTCACTTACTGTTCTTC; CDR3 protein: CASSLALGGHLLFF
V gene: TRBV19; D gene: TRBD1; CDR3 length: 14; clone size: -; J gene: TRBJ1-1; CDR3 DNA: TGTGCCAGTAGCCCCTCGACAGGGGTGGGTGAAGCTTTCTTT; CDR3 protein: CASSPSTGVGEAFF
V gene: TRBV6-5; D gene: TRBD1; CDR3 length: 12; clone size: -; J gene: TRBJ1-2; CDR3 DNA: TGTGCCACACTGGACAGGATTGACGGCTACACCTTC; CDR3 protein: CATLDRIDGYTF
V gene: TRBV4-2; D gene: TRBD1; CDR3 length: 17; clone size: -; J gene: TRBJ2-2; CDR3 DNA: TGTGCCAGCAGCCGGGCATCGGGACAGGGTGAGACCGGGGAGCTGTTTTTT; CDR3 protein: CASSRASGQGETGELFF
V gene: TRBV7-9; D gene: TRBD1; CDR3 length: 16; clone size: -; J gene: TRBJ2-5; CDR3 DNA: TGTGCCAGCAGCGACCTCAGGGGGCGAATCCAAGAGACCCAGTACTTC; CDR3 protein: CASSDLRGRIQETQYF
V gene: TRBV6-6; D gene: -; CDR3 length: 14; clone size: -; J gene: TRBJ2-1; CDR3 DNA: TGTGCCAGCAGCCTCCTACCTTCCTACAATGAGCAGTTCTTC; CDR3 protein: CASSLLPSYNEQFF
V gene: TRBV7-3; D gene: TRBD2; CDR3 length: 15; clone size: -; J gene: TRBJ2-1; CDR3 DNA: TGTGCCAGCAGTCAAATCTCGGGGGGAGACAATGAGCAGTTCTTC; CDR3 protein: CASSQISGGDNEQFF
V gene: TRBV27; D gene: TRBD1; CDR3 length: 18; clone size: -; J gene: TRBJ1-1; CDR3 DNA: TGTGCCAGCACATTACGAGGGGGACAGGGACGTCCGGACACTGAAGCTTTCTTT; CDR3 protein: CASTLRGGQGRPDTEAFF
V gene: TRBV5-4; D gene: -; CDR3 length: 16; clone size: -; J gene: TRBJ1-2; CDR3 DNA: TGTGCCAGCAGCTTGAATGTGGAGGGCAGCGACTATGGCTACACCTTC; CDR3 protein: CASSLNVEGSDYGYTF
V gene: TRBV4-3; D gene: -; CDR3 length: 16; clone size: -; J gene: TRBJ2-3; CDR3 DNA: TGCGCCAGCAGCCAAGAACAGGGAGGGACGGGAGATACGCAGTATTTT; CDR3 protein: CASSQEQGGTGDTQYF
V gene: TRBV6-6; D gene: -; CDR3 length: 14; clone size: -; J gene: TRBJ2-4; CDR3 DNA: TGTGCCAGCAGCCAACCGGACAGCAAAAACATTCAGTACTTC; CDR3 protein: CASSQPDSKNIQYF
V gene: TRBV7-2; D gene: -; CDR3 length: 12; clone size: -; J gene: TRBJ1-2; CDR3 DNA: TGTGCCAGCAGCCACAGGGATTATGGCTACACCTTC; CDR3 protein: CASSHRDYGYTF
V gene: TRBV29-1; D gene: -; CDR3 length: 13; clone size: -; J gene: TRBJ2-2; CDR3 DNA: TGCAGCGTTGAGAGTACGAACACCGGGGAGCTGTTTTTT; CDR3 protein: CSVESTNTGELFF
V gene: TRBV6-1; D gene: TRBD2; CDR3 length: 12; clone size: -; J gene: TRBJ2-1; CDR3 DNA: TGTGCCAGCATTGGACTAGGAAGAGAGCAGTTCTTC; CDR3 protein: CASIGLGREQFF
V gene: TRBV5-8; D gene: TRBD2; CDR3 length: 16; clone size: -; J gene: TRBJ2-3; CDR3 DNA: TGTGCCAGTACCAGCGGGACTAGCGGTTACACAGATACGCAGTATTTT; CDR3 protein: CASTSGTSGYTDTQYF
V gene: TRBV5-6; D gene: -; CDR3 length: 14; clone size: -; J gene: TRBJ1-2; CDR3 DNA: TGTGCCAGCAGCCAATTAGACAGGACCTATGGCTACACCTTC; CDR3 protein: CASSQLDRTYGYTF
V gene: TRBV7-7; D gene: -; CDR3 length: 13; clone size: -; J gene: TRBJ1-1; CDR3 DNA: TGTGCTAGCAGCGTACAGGAGAACACTGAAGCTTTCTTT; CDR3 protein: CASSVQENTEAFF
V gene: TRBV7-2; D gene: TRBD1; CDR3 length: 13; clone size: -; J gene: TRBJ1-6; CDR3 DNA: TGTGCCAGCAGCTTGGAGGGGGCTGCACCCCTCCACTTT; CDR3 protein: CASSLEGAAPLHF
V gene: TRBV5-4; D gene: TRBD2; CDR3 length: 16; clone size: -; J gene: TRBJ2-1; CDR3 DNA: TGTGCCAGCAGCTTGGCGGGGGGAACGACCTACAATGAGCAGTTCTTC; CDR3 protein: CASSLAGGTTYNEQFF
V gene: TRBV30; D gene: -; CDR3 length: 15; clone size: -; J gene: TRBJ1-3; CDR3 DNA: TGTGCCTGGGGAATTGACAGTTCCTCTGGAAACACCATATATTTT; CDR3 protein: CAWGIDSSSGNTIYF
V gene: TRBV7-2; D gene: TRBD1; CDR3 length: 14; clone size: -; J gene: TRBJ2-4; CDR3 DNA: TGTGCCAGCAGCACCACAGGGGGGATAAACATTCAGTACTTC; CDR3 protein: CASSTTGGINIQYF
V gene: TRBV5-4; D gene: -; CDR3 length: 14; clone size: -; J gene: TRBJ2-5; CDR3 DNA: TGTGCCAGCAGCTCCAGGAGGGGAGAAGAGACCCAGTACTTC; CDR3 protein: CASSSRRGEETQYF
V gene: TRBV29-1; D gene: -; CDR3 length: 12; clone size: -; J gene: TRBJ2-7; CDR3 DNA: TGCAGCGTTGTTCGGGATAGTTACGAGCAGTACTTC; CDR3 protein: CSVVRDSYEQYF
V gene: TRBV19; D gene: -; CDR3 length: 16; clone size: -; J gene: TRBJ2-6; CDR3 DNA: TGTGCCAGTAGTCCGCAAACAGGCTCTGGGGCCAACGTCCTGACTTTC; CDR3 protein: CASSPQTGSGANVLTF
V gene: TRBV25-1; D gene: -; CDR3 length: 16; clone size: -; J gene: TRBJ2-7; CDR3 DNA: TGTGCCAGCAGGCCCTGGCGAGGGCGGACTTCCTACGAGCAGTACTTC; CDR3 protein: CASRPWRGRTSYEQYF
V gene: TRBV30; D gene: -; CDR3 length: 14; clone size: -; J gene: TRBJ1-5; CDR3 DNA: TGTGCCTGGAGTGTGGGGGCCCTCAATCAGCCCCAGCATTTT; CDR3 protein: CAWSVGALNQPQHF
V gene: TRBV29-1; D gene: TRBD1; CDR3 length: 13; clone size: -; J gene: TRBJ1-5; CDR3 DNA: TGCAGCGTTGCAACAGGGGGCGATCAGCCCCAGCATTTT; CDR3 protein: CSVATGGDQPQHF
V gene: TRBV5-4; D gene: TRBD2; CDR3 length: 18; clone size: -; J gene: TRBJ2-3; CDR3 DNA: TGTGCCAGCAGCTCGGGGACTAGCGGGGGGGCCAATTTAGATACGCAGTATTTT; CDR3 protein: CASSSGTSGGANLDTQYF
V gene: TRBV7-2; D gene: -; CDR3 length: 14; clone size: -; J gene: TRBJ2-7; CDR3 DNA: TGTGCCAGCAGCTCCGGGGGGCGCTCCTACGAGCAGTACTTC; CDR3 protein: CASSSGGRSYEQYF
V gene: TRBV30; D gene: -; CDR3 length: 13; clone size: few; J gene: TRBJ1-2; CDR3 DNA: TGTGCCGCCTCCCGGGAGACTTATCATGGCTACACCTTC; CDR3 protein: CAASRETYHGYTF
V gene: TRBV29-1; D gene: TRBD1; CDR3 length: 13; clone size: -; J gene: TRBJ2-7; CDR3 DNA: TGCAGCGTAGGGGGGACAGGGGCCTACGAGCAGTACTTC; CDR3 protein: CSVGGTGAYEQYF
V gene: TRBV2; D gene: TRBD1; CDR3 length: 14; clone size: -; J gene: TRBJ1-5; CDR3 DNA: TGTGCCAGCAGTAGGGGGCTCGGTAATCAGCCCCAGCATTTT; CDR3 protein: CASSRGLGNQPQHF
V gene: TRBV9; D gene: -; CDR3 length: 15; clone size: -; J gene: TRBJ1-4; CDR3 DNA: TGTGCCAGCAGCGTAAGGGGGACAACTAATGAAAAACTGTTTTTT; CDR3 protein: CASSVRGTTNEKLFF
V gene: TRBV7-2; D gene: TRBD2; CDR3 length: 16; clone size: -; J gene: TRBJ2-1; CDR3 DNA: TGTGCCAGCAGCTTAGTCGGCGGGGGGAACTACAATGAGCAGTTCTTC; CDR3 protein: CASSLVGGGNYNEQFF
V gene: TRBV6-5; D gene: TRBD1; CDR3 length: 14; clone size: -; J gene: TRBJ1-2; CDR3 DNA: TGTGCCAGCAGTTACGGGACAGGGGGTGGAGGCTACACCTTC; CDR3 protein: CASSYGTGGGGYTF
V gene: TRBV30; D gene: -; CDR3 length: 10; clone size: -; J gene: TRBJ2-7; CDR3 DNA: TGTGCCTGGGGTAGAGGGGAGCAGTACTTC; CDR3 protein: CAWGRGEQYF
V gene: TRBV19; D gene: -; CDR3 length: 11; clone size: -; J gene: TRBJ1-1; CDR3 DNA: TGTGCCAGCGCAGGGTACACTGAAGCTTTCTTT; CDR3 protein: CASAGYTEAFF
V gene: TRBV6-5; D gene: TRBD1; CDR3 length: 13; clone size: -; J gene: TRBJ1-2; CDR3 DNA: TGTGCCAGCAGTCCATTGACAGGGGGCGGCTACACCTTC; CDR3 protein: CASSPLTGGGYTF